This T cell receptor beta chain was observed in a study of T cell changes during pregnancy in multiple sclerosis. The V gene's germline CDR1 is WNHNN and CDR2 SYGVQD (reference sequence). Trimming took 7 bases from V and 5 from J, leaving 14 bases between them. This CDR3 comprises 13 residues. This table comes from immunoSEQ multiplex PCR, and its TCRdb copy is limited to in-frame clones, with some not included. The sample holds roughly 84,000 clones, about 93% seen once. Material: peripheral blood, obtained in the third trimester of pregnancy. V usage is TRBV10-1 and J usage is TRBJ1-2; perhaps TRBD1 as D (6 bases). The sequence was obtained from a female donor in good health, enrolled as a control in a pregnancy study. The CDR3 spells CASNDRSLYGYTF. The CDR3 coding sequence is TGCGCCAGCAACGACAGGAGTCTTTATGGCTACACCTTC.